This entry concerns a single T cell receptor beta chain. This sample stems from a study of blood T cell repertoires in COVID-19. As handled by the study authors: Scientists estimated how many nucleated cells there were by amplifying reference gene primers. TCRdb keeps only in-frame clones here, not all; method: immunoSEQ multiplex PCR. D and trimming come from the DNA, and the V and J calls and clone size come from that table. The sample lists hundreds of thousands of clones, around 87% occurring once. Recruits, aged roughly 18 to 95 years, lived in 24 US areas. Cohorts were based on clinical histories the participants reported. This clonotype was obtained from a woman aged 18-29 years with acute COVID-19. The sequenced material came from PBMCs or T cells enriched from blood (not recorded which).

The DNA of the CDR3 is TGTGCCAGCGCGTATTCACCCCTCCACTTT. This sequence encodes CASAYSPLHF. The gene calls are TRBV21-1 and TRBJ1-6. TRBV21-1 is assigned pseudogene status. The CDR3 sequence is 10 residues long.